The 9 T cell receptor beta chains reported below all come from one sample, sequenced in a study of T cells in localized non-small cell lung cancer. Sequenced by immunoSEQ multiplex PCR; TCRdb stores in-frame clones only, minus some. This table holds fewer than 15,000 clones, 28% found once. Source: lung tumor tissue, taken before any cancer treatment. The receptors come from a female donor older than 55 with stage I lung adenocarcinoma.

The chain carries TRBV28 and TRBJ1-5; no firm D call. The V end was cut by 6 bases, the J end by 7 bases, with 10 bases between. The CDR3 contains 12 residues. Germline V gives CDR1 MDHEN, CDR2 SYDVKM. In DNA, the CDR3 is TGTGCCAGCAGGGCCGGGCAGCAGCCCCAGCATTTT. Protein: CASRAGQQPQHF.

This clone was observed a few times. The rearrangement uses TRBV19 and TRBJ1-2; D unclear. The ends were cut back, 6 bases at V and 2 bases at J, with 13 bases in the middle. Germline V gene sequence: CDR1 LNHDA, CDR2 SQIVND (reference sequence). The CDR3 is 14 residues long. CDR3 sequence: CASSRTRQNYGYTF. Written as DNA, the CDR3 is TGTGCCAGTAGCCGGACGAGGCAAAACTATGGCTACACCTTC.

This rearrangement joins TRBV18 to TRBJ1-2; D ambiguous. V gave up 1 base and J gave up 8 bases, with 8 bases separating them. The CDR3 totals 12 residues. Germline V gene lookup returns CDR1 KGHSH and CDR2 LQKENI. The CDR3, as DNA: TGTGCCAGCTCACCACGTGTCGGCGGCTACACCTTC. This codes for CASSPRVGGYTF. The full variable domain, with the rest looked up from reference TRBV18 and TRBJ1-2, is NAGVMQNPRHLVRRRGQEARLRCSPMKGHSHVYWYRQLPEEGLKFMVYLQKENIIDESGMPKERFSAEFPKEGPSILRIQQVVRGDSAAYFCASSPRVGGYTFGSGTRLTVV.

The CDR3 region has the DNA TGCGCCAGCAGCCATCTCGGACAGGGGGTTGAGCAGTTCTTC. Translation: CASSHLGQGVEQFF. The rearrangement joins TRBV4-1 to TRBJ2-1, with 10 bases matching TRBD1. V lost 3 bases to trimming and J lost 9 bases; unmatched junction nucleotides: 5. This CDR3 has 14 amino acids. Germline V gene sequence: CDR1 MGHRA, CDR2 YSYEKL.

Many counts were recorded for this clone. The chain couples TRBV6-8 to TRBJ1-2, with D unresolved. This CDR3 contains 13 residues. Germline CDR1 is MNHGY and CDR2 is SAAAGT. The V and J ends lost 4 bases and 2 bases respectively, with 8 bases between them. The CDR3 loop reads CASSFSPNYGYTF. In nucleotides, the CDR3 is TGTGCCAGCAGTTTCAGTCCGAACTATGGCTACACCTTC.

The V call is TRBV11-3, the J call TRBJ1-4; no reliable D call. CDR1 and CDR2 (germline): SGHNT, YENEEA. V gave up 5 bases and J gave up 0 bases, with 7 bases separating them. The CDR3 consists of 14 residues. The CDR3 coding sequence is TGTGCCAGCAGCCGTTATGCAACTAATGAAAAACTGTTTTTT. Encoded protein: CASSRYATNEKLFF.

The J gene is TRBJ2-7, the V gene TRBV18; 13 bases are shared with TRBD2. The CDR3 is 17 amino acids. The germline CDR1 and CDR2 sequences are KGHSH and LQKENI. V dropped 4 bases and J dropped 5; count of bases not matched to a gene: 11. DNA for the CDR3: TGTGCCAGCTCACGCACCGCCGGGACTAGCGGGACTAACGAGCAGTACTTC. Translation gives CASSRTAGTSGTNEQYF.

Ten or more counts support this clone. The rearrangement links TRBV6-8 to TRBJ1-1; D might be TRBD1 (5 bases). In germline, CDR1 is MNHGY, CDR2 SAAAGT. Trimming removed 5 bases from V and 10 bases from J, with 14 bases in between. The CDR3 spans 12 residues. DNA for the CDR3: TGTGCCAGCAGTACTGGGGGTTTGCGAGCTTTCTTT. Translating it yields CASSTGGLRAFF.

The genes are TRBV18 and TRBJ2-1; 8 nucleotides line up with TRBD2. After removal of 6 bases from V and 4 bases from J, the junction contained 20 bases not matched to a gene. The CDR3 is 19 amino acids. The V gene's germline CDR1 is KGHSH and CDR2 LQKENI. CDR3 loop: CASSPGGGLGGRSYNEQFF. The DNA for the CDR3 is TGTGCCAGCTCCCCCGGGGGGGGGCTGGGCGGGAGATCGTACAATGAGCAGTTCTTC.